The 10 T cell receptor beta chains reported below all come from one sample, sequenced in a study of CXCR3-negative and CXCR3-positive naive CD8 T cells. The study made its TRB cDNA libraries by 5' RACE, adding UMI labels. TCRdb re-called the 5' RACE reads and gives one entry per CDR3 protein, without DNA. This table lists some 41,000 distinct CDR3 sequences. The sample taken for sequencing was memory CD8+ T cells from blood. Every receptor here comes from a human donor in good health. Some clones in this sample may be carry-over from other donors' samples.

This chain uses TRBV18 with TRBJ1-2. This CDR3 region has 13 residues. Germline CDR1 is KGHSH and CDR2 is LQKENI. CDR3 loop: CASSPEGNYGYTF.

CDR3 loop: CASSQDGFSYEQYF. The V and J genes are TRBV12-3 or TRBV12-4 and TRBJ2-7. This CDR3 is 14 amino acids long.

This chain connects TRBV20-1 to TRBJ2-4. Germline loops: CDR1 DFQATT, CDR2 SNEGSKA (reference sequence). CDR3 length: 14 amino acids. The CDR3 reads CSARDQLRVNIQYF.

The chain links TRBV29-1 to TRBJ2-7; TCRdb's D call of TRBD1 is untestable without DNA. From germline, CDR1 is SQVTM and CDR2 ANQGSEA. This CDR3 is 14 amino acids long. CDR3 sequence: CSVDGAGEPYEQYF.

The chain is built from TRBV6-2 or TRBV6-3 and TRBJ1-1. Germline V gene data show CDR1 as MNHEY and CDR2 as SVGEGT. The CDR3 length is 13 residues. This CDR3 reads CASSYDVNTEAFF.

The chain recombines TRBV4-3 with TRBJ2-2; the D gene TCRdb calls, TRBD2, cannot be checked with no DNA. CDR3 length: 13 residues. Germline values: CDR1 LGHNA, CDR2 YSLEER. The CDR3 loop is CASSRALTGELFF.

The rearrangement links TRBV19 to TRBJ2-7; TCRdb's D call, TRBD1, is unchecked because there is no DNA. The CDR3 extends over 13 amino acids. CDR1 and CDR2 (germline): LNHDA, SQIVND (reference sequence). The CDR3 sequence: CASSILQGEEQYF.

This rearrangement joins TRBV6-4 to TRBJ2-6; TCRdb's D call, TRBD1, is unchecked because there is no DNA. The CDR3 covers 17 residues. The germline CDR1 and CDR2 sequences are MRHNA and SNTAGT. CDR3 in amino acids: CASSESTGGDGANVLTF.

J is TRBJ1-6 and V is TRBV7-9; as DNA is missing, the TRBD1 call by TCRdb cannot be tested. This CDR3 spans 15 amino acids. Germline CDR1 reads SEHNR; CDR2 reads FQNEAQ (reference sequence). The CDR3: CACERTGERFSPLHF.

This chain's CDR3 is CATETREGGEQYF. The rearrangement uses TRBV19 and TRBJ2-7; TCRdb gives TRBD2 as the D gene, but with no DNA this cannot be confirmed. This CDR3 region has 13 residues. Per germline, CDR1 LNHDA and CDR2 SQIVND (reference sequence).